This T cell receptor (beta chain) is from a study of T cell responses to AZD1222 COVID-19 vaccine. Study-wide background: The analysis combined second doses at about 4 or about 12 weeks.

Here immunoSEQ multiplex PCR was the method, and the copy in TCRdb shows in-frame clones only, minus some. The sample includes 110,000 to 150,000 clones, around 88% of them seen just once. In the case of this clone: Other DNA sequences in this specimen translate into the identical CDR3.

The CDR3 loop spans 12 amino acids. CDR1 SGHTA and CDR2 FQGNSA come from the germline V gene. V was pared by 5 bases and J by 6 bases, with 11 bases between. This receptor was taken from an adult in good health. The chain recombines TRBV7-2 with TRBJ2-7; D gene ambiguous. The input for sequencing was peripheral blood, taken on day 0 of AZD1222 vaccination. The CDR3 is CASSPVSREQYF. The CDR3 DNA reads as TGTGCCAGCAGCCCAGTCTCTCGCGAGCAGTACTTC.